The 25 T cell receptor beta chains given below trace back to one sample, sequenced in a study of blood T cell repertoires in COVID-19. This table comes from immunoSEQ multiplex PCR, and its TCRdb copy is limited to in-frame clones, with some not included. Of under 250,000 clones in the sample, about 88% were seen once. Sequencing was carried out using peripheral blood. Receptors originate from a man aged 45-65 years with COVID-19, enrolled during active disease.

The V gene is TRBV19, the J gene TRBJ2-1; 14 positions match TRBD2. Germline-derived CDR1 and CDR2 are LNHDA and SQIVND (reference sequence). This CDR3 is built from 15 residues. J gave up 8 bases and V 3 bases, and 3 bases lay outside the gene matches. The CDR3 here is CASSIMGLAGDEQFF. The CDR3 DNA is TGTGCCAGTAGTATCATGGGACTAGCGGGAGATGAGCAGTTCTTC.

The chain has TRBV5-4 and TRBJ2-4; D might be TRBD1 (6 bases). Per germline, CDR1 SGHNT and CDR2 YYREEE (reference sequence). The CDR3 is made up of 13 amino acids. V lost 4 bases and J 6 bases, leaving 11 bases between the germline ends. CDR3 DNA sequence: TGTGCCAGCAGCCTGACAGGAGTAAACATTCAGTACTTC. Amino acids: CASSLTGVNIQYF.

The V gene is TRBV7-8, the J gene TRBJ2-7; the match to TRBD2 covers 10 bases. The CDR3 is 18 amino acids. Germline loops: CDR1 SGHVS, CDR2 FQNEAQ. The trim removed 1 base at V and 4 bases at J, leaving 13 bases unmatched. In DNA form, the CDR3 reads TGTGCCAGCAGCTTAGGGGTGCGGTTTAGCGGGGGGCGATACGAGCAGTACTTC. Translation gives CASSLGVRFSGGRYEQYF.

The chain has TRBV28 and TRBJ1-2; D unclear. This CDR3 has 12 residues. Germline V gene sequence: CDR1 MDHEN, CDR2 SYDVKM. V was trimmed by 5 bases and J by 1 base, leaving 5 bases between them. CDR3 residues: CASSPFNYGYTF. CDR3 in DNA: TGTGCCAGCAGTCCCTTTAACTATGGCTACACCTTC.

The chain is built from TRBV7-6 and TRBJ2-1; 11 nucleotides line up with TRBD2. From germline, CDR1 is SGHVS and CDR2 FNYEAQ. Trimming removed 6 bases from V and 4 bases from J; junction bases left unmatched: 5. The CDR3 runs to 15 residues. In DNA form, the CDR3 reads TGTGCCAGCAGTTACGGGACTAGCGGTTACAATGAGCAGTTCTTC. As protein: CASSYGTSGYNEQFF.

The chain combines TRBV5-1 with TRBJ2-3; tentatively, D is TRBD1 (6 bases). V gave up 0 bases and J gave up 5 bases, with 16 bases separating them. CDR1 SGHRS and CDR2 YFSETQ come from the germline V gene. The CDR3 totals 16 residues. The CDR3 loop reads CASSLEATGRRDTQYF. The CDR3 bases are TGCGCCAGCAGCTTGGAGGCGACAGGCAGGCGAGATACGCAGTATTTT.

This chain links TRBV7-6 with TRBJ2-1, with D possibly matching TRBD2 (6 bases). The CDR3 contains 13 residues. Germline assignment: CDR1 SGHVS and CDR2 FNYEAQ. V was clipped by 11 bases and J by 4 bases, with 15 bases between them. CDR3 loop: CAPRRDFYNEQFF. CDR3 DNA: TGTGCCCCCCGACGGGACTTTTACAATGAGCAGTTCTTC.

On this clone: Other DNA variants within this sample encode the same CDR3. This chain joins TRBV4-2 and TRBJ2-7; 7 bases fit TRBD1. This CDR3 region has 15 residues. Trimming at V came to 0 bases and at J to 2 bases, leaving 4 bases not matched to a gene. Germline assignment: CDR1 LGHNA and CDR2 YNFKEQ. In DNA form, the CDR3 reads TGTGCCAGCAGCCAAGAGGTCCAGGGGGCCTACGAGCAGTACTTC. Residues: CASSQEVQGAYEQYF.

V is TRBV3-1 (or the pseudogene TRBV3-2) and J is TRBJ2-3; D not certain. V lost 5 bases and J 1 base, leaving 13 bases between the germline ends. The CDR3 length is 15 residues. Germline-derived CDR1 and CDR2 are LGHDT and YNNKEL (reference sequence). CDR3 in DNA: TGTGCCAGCAGCTACCGAGTGCAGGGCACAGATACGCAGTATTTT. As protein: CASSYRVQGTDTQYF.

V gene TRBV12-3 or TRBV12-4 combines with J gene TRBJ1-1; possible D gene TRBD1, 5 bases. The ends were cut back, 4 bases at V and 3 bases at J, with 9 bases in the middle. The CDR3 loop spans 13 amino acids. CDR3 DNA: TGTGCCAGCAGTTCCCAGGGTTACACTGAAGCTTTCTTT. This sequence encodes CASSSQGYTEAFF.

This clone appeared once. The CDR3 DNA reads TGTGCCAGCAGCCAAGATGAGGTTCGCCGTGGACAGGGGACTGAAGCTTTCTTT. Translation: CASSQDEVRRGQGTEAFF. The V call is TRBV3-1 (or the pseudogene TRBV3-2), the J call TRBJ1-1; TRBD1 matches 9 bases. Germline assignment: CDR1 LGHDT and CDR2 YNNKEL (reference sequence). This CDR3 spans 18 amino acids. With 0 bases clipped from V and 5 bases from J, the junction kept 13 bases outside the gene matches.

The V and J genes are TRBV24-1 and TRBJ2-5; 9 bases agree with TRBD1. Germline V CDR1 and CDR2: KGHDR, SFDVKD. The V and J ends lost 9 bases and 5 bases, in that order; junction bases with no gene match: 0. The CDR3 length is 11 residues. CDR3 sequence reads: CATGQGETQYF. The CDR3 bases are TGTGCCACCGGACAGGGGGAGACCCAGTACTTC.

The rearrangement uses TRBV6-5 and TRBJ1-3, with TRBD1 as a possible D gene (5 bases). The germline gives CDR1 MNHEY, CDR2 SVGAGI. Trimming pared 10 bases from V and 0 bases from J, leaving 13 bases between. The CDR3 spans 14 residues. The CDR3 loop is CATGHRISGNTIYF. The CDR3 bases are TGTGCCACCGGGCACAGGATCTCTGGAAACACCATATATTTT.

The chain links TRBV11-2 to TRBJ1-1; D is unresolved. The CDR3 contains 12 residues. CDR1 and CDR2 from the germline V gene are SGHAT and FQNNGV. Between the trimmed V and J ends, which lost 4 bases and 6 bases, there was a span of 9 bases. The CDR3 sequence is CASSSYSSEAFF. In nucleotides, the CDR3 is TGTGCCAGCAGCTCATACAGCTCTGAAGCTTTCTTT.

The rearrangement joins TRBV18 to TRBJ2-5, with 14 bases identical to TRBD2. The CDR3 totals 21 residues. V was clipped by 2 bases and J by 5 bases; unmatched bases: 19. From germline, CDR1 is KGHSH and CDR2 LQKENI. CDR3 DNA: TGTGCCAGCTCACCATCGGGACACCCTTCGACTAGCGGGAGGGCCCGGGAGACCCAGTACTTC. Translated: CASSPSGHPSTSGRARETQYF.

This sequence joins TRBV29-1 and TRBJ1-4; the D is unclear. Germline loops: CDR1 SQVTM, CDR2 ANQGSEA. Trimming cost V 3 bases and J 5 bases, with 7 bases left between them. The CDR3 totals 12 residues. In DNA form, the CDR3 reads TGCAGCGTTGAGGACTTAAATGAAAAACTGTTTTTT. This gives the protein CSVEDLNEKLFF.

The CDR3 loop reads CASSSSEYTEAFF. CDR3 sequence (DNA): TGTGCCAGCAGTTCGTCTGAGTACACTGAAGCTTTCTTT. The chain carries TRBV7-3 and TRBJ1-1; D call uncertain. Germline V gene sequence: CDR1 SGHTA, CDR2 FQGTGA. This CDR3 comprises 13 residues. Trimming pared 6 bases from V and 3 bases from J, leaving 11 bases between. The variable domain in full, with the rest retrieved from reference TRBV7-3 and TRBJ1-1, is GAGVSQTPSNKVTEKGKYVELRCDPISGHTALYWYRQSLGQGPEFLIYFQGTGAADDSGLPNDRFFAVRPEGSVSTLKIQRTERGDSAVYLCASSSSEYTEAFFGQGTRLTVV.

This clone has a single count. This chain links TRBV19 with TRBJ2-1, with 8 nucleotides matching TRBD2. The ends lost 3 bases at V and 5 bases at J; junction bases unmatched: 9. The CDR3 is made up of 16 amino acids. Germline V CDR1 and CDR2: LNHDA, SQIVND (reference sequence). The CDR3 DNA reads as TGTGCCAGTAGTATCACGAGCGGGGGCCCCGACAATGAGCAGTTCTTC. This sequence encodes CASSITSGGPDNEQFF.

The J gene is TRBJ2-2, the V gene TRBV10-2; D call uncertain. This CDR3 region has 13 residues. Germline V lookup: CDR1 WSHSY, CDR2 SAAADI. The V end was cut by 3 bases, the J end by 4 bases, with 6 bases between. The CDR3 coding sequence is TGCGCCAGCAGTGACCCGAGCACCGGGGAGCTGTTTTTT. The encoded protein is CASSDPSTGELFF.

The chain combines TRBV7-6 with TRBJ1-4; D not certain. Germline lookup yields CDR1 SGHVS and CDR2 FNYEAQ. V shed 1 base and J shed 8 bases, with 14 bases lying between them. This CDR3 region has 15 residues. The chain's CDR3 is CASSLELGEEEKLFF. The DNA of the CDR3 is TGTGCCAGCAGCTTAGAATTGGGCGAAGAGGAAAAACTGTTTTTT. Variable domain in full (rest from reference TRBV7-6 and TRBJ1-4): GAGVSQSPRYKVTKRGQDVALRCDPISGHVSLYWYRQALGQGPEFLTYFNYEAQQDKSGLPNDRFSAERPEGSISTLTIQRTEQRDSAMYRCASSLELGEEEKLFFGSGTQLSVL.

The V call is TRBV7-9, the J call TRBJ2-7, with a tentative D call TRBD1 (6 bases). CDR1 SEHNR and CDR2 FQNEAQ come from the germline V gene (reference sequence). Between the trimmed V and J ends, which lost 5 bases and 0 bases, there was a span of 11 bases. The CDR3 spans 14 residues. CDR3 region: CASSRTGSSYEQYF. CDR3 DNA sequence: TGTGCCAGCAGCCGAACAGGGAGCTCCTACGAGCAGTACTTC.

This rearrangement joins TRBV10-2 to TRBJ2-5; TRBD2 is a possible D gene (5 bases). The V and J ends lost 6 bases and 5 bases respectively, with 13 bases between them. The CDR3 is 13 amino acids. The germline gives CDR1 WSHSY, CDR2 SAAADI. Written as DNA, the CDR3 is TGCGCCAGCAGAAGAGGGCCGGGGGAGACCCAGTACTTC. This gives the protein CASRRGPGETQYF.

The V call is TRBV5-1, the J call TRBJ2-7; possible D gene TRBD1, 7 bases. The V end was cut by 3 bases, the J end by 0 bases, with 13 bases between. This CDR3 contains 15 residues. CDR1 is SGHRS, CDR2 YFSETQ, per germline. The DNA for the CDR3 is TGCGCCAGCAGCTGGAGGGACAGTCCCTCCTACGAGCAGTACTTC. Translating gives CASSWRDSPSYEQYF.

CDR3 region: CACRQLNEKLFF. The CDR3 region has the DNA TGTGCCTGCCGACAGCTTAATGAAAAACTGTTTTTT. V and J are TRBV30 and TRBJ1-4, with D maybe TRBD1 (5 bases). CDR1 is GTSNPN, CDR2 SVGIG, per germline (reference sequence). Trimming removed 6 bases from V and 4 bases from J, with 9 bases in between. This CDR3 region has 12 residues.

The gene calls are TRBV6-1 and TRBJ2-3; 8 nucleotides match TRBD2. CDR1 and CDR2 (germline): MNHNS, SASEGT. With V trimmed by 4 bases and J by 0 bases, 12 bases remained unmatched. This CDR3 is built from 18 residues. The CDR3 here is CASSVTFSSGPSTDTQYF. The CDR3 DNA is TGTGCCAGCAGTGTCACTTTCTCTAGCGGGCCTAGCACAGATACGCAGTATTTT.